The clone carrying this T cell receptor beta chain was seen a few times. Its antigen is still unknown. This entry belongs to a study of vaccination and CD4 T cells after COVID-19. Overall study context: After nasal swab PCR-confirmed SARS-CoV-2, eight or nine convalescents had mild disease and one severe. Six males and four females, two of them Hispanic, were enrolled as convalescents. Investigators stimulated cells with overlapping spike peptides drawn from SARS-CoV-2, HCoV-NL63, HCoV-OC43 and HCoV-229E.

Time point here: late sampling 161 to 241 days after vaccination in a few convalescent patients. The treatment: roughly ten-day PBMC culture with coronavirus spike peptide pools or control peptides (ViraFEST assay). With peptide pools, ViraFEST first expanded antigen-specific T cells and afterwards sequenced their TCRs. Cultured CD4+ T cell DNA was sequenced using the Oncomine TCR Beta short-read assay. From the PCR reads, TCRdb called clonotypes with MiXCR, one entry per CDR3 protein. The data contain 23,000 or so distinct CDR3 sequences, 43% of them singletons. The V and J ends lost 6 bases and 10 bases, in that order; junction bases with no gene match: 10. The CDR3 loop spans 15 amino acids. The germline gives CDR1 MNHEY, CDR2 SMNVEV (reference sequence).

This chain connects TRBV27 to TRBJ1-6; 9 bases match TRBD1. This sequence was found in a human donor who had recovered from COVID-19. The sample in question was CD4+ T cells from blood, cultured in vitro, obtained about 7 months after SARS-CoV-2 vaccination. CDR3 nucleotides: TGTGCCAGCAGCCGATTGGGGACAGGGCCATCACCCCTCCACTTT. Protein: CASSRLGTGPSPLHF.